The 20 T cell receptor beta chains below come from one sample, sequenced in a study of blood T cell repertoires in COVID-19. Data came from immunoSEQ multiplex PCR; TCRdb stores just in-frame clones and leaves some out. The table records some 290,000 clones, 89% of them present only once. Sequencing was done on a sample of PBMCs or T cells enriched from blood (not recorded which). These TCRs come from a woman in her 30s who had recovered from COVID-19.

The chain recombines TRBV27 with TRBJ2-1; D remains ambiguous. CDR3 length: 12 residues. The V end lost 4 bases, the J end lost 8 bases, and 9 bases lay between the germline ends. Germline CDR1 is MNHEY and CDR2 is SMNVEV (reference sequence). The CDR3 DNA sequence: TGTGCCAGCAGTTCGGAGATCGATGAGCAGTTCTTC. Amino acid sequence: CASSSEIDEQFF.

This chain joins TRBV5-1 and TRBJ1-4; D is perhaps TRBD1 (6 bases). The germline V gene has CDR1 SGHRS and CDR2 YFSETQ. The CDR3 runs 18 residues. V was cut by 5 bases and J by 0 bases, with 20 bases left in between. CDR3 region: CASSLRVVRTATNEKLFF. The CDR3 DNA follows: TGCGCCAGCAGTTTAAGAGTGGTGAGGACAGCAACTAATGAAAAACTGTTTTTT.

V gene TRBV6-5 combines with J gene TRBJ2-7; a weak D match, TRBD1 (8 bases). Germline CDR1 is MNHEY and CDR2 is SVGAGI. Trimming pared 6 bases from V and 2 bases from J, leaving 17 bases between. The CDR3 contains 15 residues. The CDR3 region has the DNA TGTGCCAGCAGCCAGGGGGGGACAGGTACCTACGAGCAGTACTTC. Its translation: CASSQGGTGTYEQYF.

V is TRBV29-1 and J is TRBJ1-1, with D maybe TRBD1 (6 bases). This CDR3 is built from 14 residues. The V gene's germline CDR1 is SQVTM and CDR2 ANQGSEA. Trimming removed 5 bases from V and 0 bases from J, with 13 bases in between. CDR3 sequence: CSVRTAPMNTEAFF. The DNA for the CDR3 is TGCAGCGTTCGGACAGCTCCCATGAACACTGAAGCTTTCTTT.

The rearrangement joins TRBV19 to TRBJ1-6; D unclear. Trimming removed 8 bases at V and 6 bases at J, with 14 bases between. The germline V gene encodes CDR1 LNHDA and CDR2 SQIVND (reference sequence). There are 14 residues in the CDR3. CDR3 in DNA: TGTGCCAGTGCAACACAGATTTCTAATTCACCCCTCCACTTT. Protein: CASATQISNSPLHF.

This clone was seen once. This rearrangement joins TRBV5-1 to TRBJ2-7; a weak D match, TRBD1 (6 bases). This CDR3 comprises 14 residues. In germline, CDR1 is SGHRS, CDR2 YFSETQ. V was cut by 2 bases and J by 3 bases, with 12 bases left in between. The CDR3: CASSFSGTNYEQYF. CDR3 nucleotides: TGCGCCAGCAGCTTTTCCGGGACAAACTACGAGCAGTACTTC.

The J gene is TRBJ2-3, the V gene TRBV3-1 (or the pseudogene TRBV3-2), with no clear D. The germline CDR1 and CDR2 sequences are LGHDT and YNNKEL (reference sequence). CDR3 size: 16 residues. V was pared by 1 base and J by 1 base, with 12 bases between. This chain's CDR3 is CASSQGFSIRTDTQYF. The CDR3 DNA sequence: TGTGCCAGCAGCCAAGGGTTTAGCATTCGCACAGATACGCAGTATTTT.

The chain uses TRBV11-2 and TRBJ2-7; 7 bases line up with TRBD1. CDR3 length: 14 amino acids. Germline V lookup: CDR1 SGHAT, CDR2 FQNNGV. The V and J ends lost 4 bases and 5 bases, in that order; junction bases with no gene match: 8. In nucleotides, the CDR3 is TGTGCCAGCAGCTCTGGCAGGGGGTTCCACGAGCAGTACTTC. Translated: CASSSGRGFHEQYF. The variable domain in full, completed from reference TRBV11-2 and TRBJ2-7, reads EAGVAQSPRYKIIEKRQSVAFWCNPISGHATLYWYQQILGQGPKLLIQFQNNGVVDDSQLPKDRFSAERLKGVDSTLKIQPAKLEDSAVYLCASSSGRGFHEQYFGPGTRLTVT.

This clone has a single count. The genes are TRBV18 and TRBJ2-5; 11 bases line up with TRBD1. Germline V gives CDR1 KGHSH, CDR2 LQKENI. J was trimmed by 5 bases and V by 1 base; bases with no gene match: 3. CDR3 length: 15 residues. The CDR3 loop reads CASSPLDRGPETQYF. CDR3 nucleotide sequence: TGTGCCAGCTCACCACTGGACAGGGGGCCCGAGACCCAGTACTTC.

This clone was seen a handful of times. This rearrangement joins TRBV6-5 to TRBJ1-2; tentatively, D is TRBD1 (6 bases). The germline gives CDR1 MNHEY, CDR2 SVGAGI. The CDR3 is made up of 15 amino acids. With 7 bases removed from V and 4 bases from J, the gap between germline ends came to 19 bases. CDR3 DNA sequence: TGTGCCAGCACCACCGAGAGGACAGTTCCCTATGGCTACACCTTC. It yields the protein CASTTERTVPYGYTF.

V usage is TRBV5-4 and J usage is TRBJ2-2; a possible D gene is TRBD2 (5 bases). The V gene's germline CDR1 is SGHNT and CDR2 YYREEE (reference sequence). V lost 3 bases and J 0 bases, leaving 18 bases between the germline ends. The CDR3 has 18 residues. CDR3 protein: CASSSGLTASTNTGELFF. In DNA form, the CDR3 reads TGTGCCAGCAGCTCCGGACTGACCGCGTCGACGAACACCGGGGAGCTGTTTTTT.

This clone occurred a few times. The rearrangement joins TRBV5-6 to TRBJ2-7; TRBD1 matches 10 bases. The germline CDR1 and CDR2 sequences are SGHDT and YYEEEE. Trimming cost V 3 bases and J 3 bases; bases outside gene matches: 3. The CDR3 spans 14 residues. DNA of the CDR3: TGTGCCAGCAGCTCCCGGGACAGGGGCTACGAGCAGTACTTC. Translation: CASSSRDRGYEQYF.

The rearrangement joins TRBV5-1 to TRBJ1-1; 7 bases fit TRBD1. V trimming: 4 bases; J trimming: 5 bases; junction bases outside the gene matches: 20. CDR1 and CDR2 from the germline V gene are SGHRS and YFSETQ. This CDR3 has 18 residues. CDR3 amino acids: CASSHGTAQTPPQTEAFF. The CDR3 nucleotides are TGCGCCAGCAGCCATGGGACAGCCCAAACCCCACCGCAGACTGAAGCTTTCTTT.

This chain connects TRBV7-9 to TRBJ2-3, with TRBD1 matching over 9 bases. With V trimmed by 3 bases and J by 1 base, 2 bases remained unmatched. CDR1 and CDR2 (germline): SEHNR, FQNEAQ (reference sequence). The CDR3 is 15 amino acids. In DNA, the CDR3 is TGTGCCAGCAGCTTCCGACAGGGGGGCACAGATACGCAGTATTTT. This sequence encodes CASSFRQGGTDTQYF.

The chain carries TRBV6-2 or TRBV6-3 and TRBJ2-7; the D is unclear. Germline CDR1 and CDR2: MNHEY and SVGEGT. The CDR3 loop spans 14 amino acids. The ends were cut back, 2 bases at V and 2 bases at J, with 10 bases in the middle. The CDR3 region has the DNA TGTGCCAGCAGTTACGACCCACGGGCCTACGAGCAGTACTTC. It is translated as CASSYDPRAYEQYF.

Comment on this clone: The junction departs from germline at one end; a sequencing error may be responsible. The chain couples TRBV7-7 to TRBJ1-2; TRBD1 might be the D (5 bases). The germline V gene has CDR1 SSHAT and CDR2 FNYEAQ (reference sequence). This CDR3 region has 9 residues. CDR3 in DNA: TGTGCTAGCAGGGAGGGCTACACCTTC. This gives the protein CASREGYTF.

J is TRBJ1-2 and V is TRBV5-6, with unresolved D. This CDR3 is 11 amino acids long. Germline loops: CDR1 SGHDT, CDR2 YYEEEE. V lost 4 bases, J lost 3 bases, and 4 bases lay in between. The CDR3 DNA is TGTGCCAGCAGCCTACACTATGGCTACACCTTC. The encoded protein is CASSLHYGYTF.

CDR3 loop: CATSSQAFSYEQYF. CDR3 nucleotide sequence: TGTGCCACATCATCACAGGCCTTCTCCTACGAGCAGTACTTC. V usage is TRBV19 and J usage is TRBJ2-7; the D gene is possibly TRBD1 (5 bases). From germline, CDR1 is LNHDA and CDR2 SQIVND (reference sequence). The length of the CDR3 is 14 residues. V gave up 10 bases and J gave up 0 bases, with 16 bases separating them.

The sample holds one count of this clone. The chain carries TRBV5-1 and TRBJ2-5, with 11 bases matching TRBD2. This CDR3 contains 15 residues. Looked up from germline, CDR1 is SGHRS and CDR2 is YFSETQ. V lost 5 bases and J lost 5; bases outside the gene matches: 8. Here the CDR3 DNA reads TGCGCCAGCAGTCCCGGGACTAGCGGTGGGGAGACCCAGTACTTC. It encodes CASSPGTSGGETQYF.

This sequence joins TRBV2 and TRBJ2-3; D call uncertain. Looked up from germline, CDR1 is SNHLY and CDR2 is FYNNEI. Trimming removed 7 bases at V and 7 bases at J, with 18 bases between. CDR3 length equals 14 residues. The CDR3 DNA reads TGTGCCAGCAAGATTGTAACAGATTCTTATACGCAGTATTTT. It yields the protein CASKIVTDSYTQYF.